Sequencing of this T cell receptor (beta chain) was carried out in a study of blood T cell repertoires in COVID-19. Whole-study context: Researchers got acute and convalescent COVID-19 samples from the United States, Italy and Spain. Nucleic acid was either cDNA or gDNA, and it came from T cells, B-cell-depleted T cells, or PBMCs.

Seattle patients were enrolled while actively infected and followed longitudinally. V was pared by 2 bases and J by 10 bases, with 4 bases of the junction left unmatched. CDR3 length: 14 residues. Germline V CDR1 and CDR2: MNHEY, SVGAGI. Per the original methods: Estimation of nucleated cell counts relied on the amplification of reference gene primers. Generated by immunoSEQ multiplex PCR, the TCRdb table keeps only in-frame clones and is missing some. V and J calls and clone size are copied from that table; D and trimming were computed from the DNA. The profile shows over 50,000 clones, 72% of them singletons.

Sequencing was carried out using peripheral blood. V and J are TRBV6-5 and TRBJ1-4, with 10 bases aligning to TRBD1. The TCR originated in a woman aged 70-85 years with COVID-19, enrolled during active disease. DNA of the CDR3: TGTGCCAGCAGTTACGGGACAGGGGATGGAAAACTGTTTTTT. It yields the protein CASSYGTGDGKLFF.